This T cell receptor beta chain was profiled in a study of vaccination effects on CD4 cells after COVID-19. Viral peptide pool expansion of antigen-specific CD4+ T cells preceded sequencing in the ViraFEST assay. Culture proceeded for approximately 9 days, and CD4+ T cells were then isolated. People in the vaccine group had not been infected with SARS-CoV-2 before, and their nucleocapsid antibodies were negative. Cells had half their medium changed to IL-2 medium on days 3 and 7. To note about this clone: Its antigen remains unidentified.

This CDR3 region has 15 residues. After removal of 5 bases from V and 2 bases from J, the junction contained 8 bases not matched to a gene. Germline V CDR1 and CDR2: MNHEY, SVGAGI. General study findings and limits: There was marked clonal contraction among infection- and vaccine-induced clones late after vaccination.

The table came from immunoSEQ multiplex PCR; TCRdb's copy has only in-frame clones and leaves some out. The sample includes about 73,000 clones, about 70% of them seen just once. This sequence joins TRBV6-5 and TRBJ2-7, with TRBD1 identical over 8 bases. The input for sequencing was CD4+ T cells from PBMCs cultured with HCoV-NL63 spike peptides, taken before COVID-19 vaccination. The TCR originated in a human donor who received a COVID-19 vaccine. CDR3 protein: CASSKAGQATYEQYV. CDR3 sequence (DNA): TGTGCCAGCAGTAAGGCGGGACAGGCAACCTACGAGCAGTACGTC.